This TCR beta chain was obtained from a study of Graves' ophthalmopathy and Graves' hyperthyroidism. In regard to this clonotype: Its specificity is unknown.

RNA transcripts yielded amplified TCR beta CDR3 regions. First-round RT-PCR with HTBI primers preceded a second-round multiplex PCR. TCRdb itself ran the multiplex PCR reads through MiXCR, one entry per CDR3 protein. The sample includes hundreds of thousands of distinct CDR3 sequences, around 42% of them seen just once. General study findings and limits: The blood repertoire also included most expanded thyroid clonotypes above 0.001 frequency.

Trimming stripped 2 bases from V and 2 bases from J, with 13 bases between. Germline V gene sequence: CDR1 SGHAT, CDR2 FQNNGV. The CDR3 is 15 amino acids. Material: peripheral blood. This sequence joins TRBV11-2 and TRBJ2-7, with D possibly TRBD2 on 6 matching bases. The source is an adult man with Graves' ophthalmopathy. CDR3 region: CASSLWRDDTYEQYF. CDR3 bases: TGTGCCAGCAGCTTATGGCGGGATGACACCTACGAGCAGTACTTC.